These 2 T cell receptor beta chains share one sample of origin, sequenced in a study of post-analysis software for immune sequencing data. Regarding the study as a whole: Relative to controls, patients had five TRBV segments at higher frequency, with TRBV5-6, TRBV5-1 and TRBV20-1 among these.

Unique molecular identifiers tagged the TCR beta cDNA libraries. MiXCR was run by TCRdb on the PCR reads, yielding one entry per CDR3 protein. The data contain about 540,000 distinct CDR3 sequences, approximately 31% of them singletons. These receptors' antigens are unknown. Sample: blood. These TCRs come from a girl aged 2-17 years with multiple sclerosis.

This clonotype has a handful of counts. This chain connects TRBV7-9 to TRBJ2-3; no reliable D call. Trimming left V 5 bases short and J 2 bases short, with 17 bases between. Germline CDR1 reads SEHNR; CDR2 reads FQNEAQ (reference sequence). This CDR3 has 16 amino acids. CDR3 DNA: TGTGCCAGCAGCACACATCCAAGACGCAACACAGATACGCAGTATTTT. Amino acids: CASSTHPRRNTDTQYF.

J is TRBJ1-2 and V is TRBV9, with 10 bases aligning to TRBD1. In germline, CDR1 is SGDLS, CDR2 YYNGEE. The CDR3 length is 13 residues. The junction had 2 bases not matched to a gene; V was cut back by 3 bases and J by 6 bases. DNA for the CDR3: TGTGCCAGCAGCGCGACAGGGGGCAATGGCTACACCTTC. Translating gives CASSATGGNGYTF.